This entry lists 32 T cell receptor beta chains sequenced from one sample in a study of OX40 agonist ivuxolimab in advanced cancers. Only in-frame clones appear in the TCRdb table, and some are missing; sequencing was by immunoSEQ multiplex PCR. This table holds 43,000 or so clones, around nine tenths found once. The specimen comprised CD4+ or CD8+ T cells sorted from blood, sampled in a trial of the OX40 agonist ivuxolimab. These receptors all stem from an adult with an advanced solid tumor such as melanoma, head and neck, liver or kidney cancer.

V and J are TRBV19 and TRBJ2-1; D possibly corresponds to TRBD2 (5 bases). Between the trimmed V and J ends, which lost 9 bases and 0 bases, there was a span of 15 bases. CDR3 size: 15 residues. CDR1 and CDR2 (germline): LNHDA, SQIVND (reference sequence). The chain's CDR3 is CASSPTGYSYNEQFF. The CDR3 region has the DNA TGTGCCAGCTCCCCTACGGGGTACTCCTACAATGAGCAGTTCTTC.

This rearrangement joins TRBV7-9 to TRBJ1-5; tentative D call: TRBD1 (5 bases). Germline V gene sequence: CDR1 SEHNR, CDR2 FQNEAQ (reference sequence). V gave up 0 bases and J gave up 1 base, with 10 bases separating them. This CDR3 is built from 16 residues. The CDR3: CASSLASGGSNQPQHF. The CDR3 region has the DNA TGTGCCAGCAGCTTAGCTTCTGGGGGAAGCAATCAGCCCCAGCATTTT.

The CDR3 sequence: CASSLYRGDQPQHF. Written as DNA, the CDR3 is TGTGCCAGCAGTTTATACAGGGGTGATCAGCCCCAGCATTTT. This rearrangement joins TRBV27 to TRBJ1-5; 7 bases align to TRBD1. The J segment lost 5 bases and the V segment lost 1 base, leaving 2 bases of the junction unmatched. The CDR3 covers 14 residues. CDR1 and CDR2 from the germline V gene are MNHEY and SMNVEV (reference sequence).

The chain recombines TRBV4-1 with TRBJ2-3; perhaps TRBD2 as D (6 bases). The V end lost 5 bases, the J end lost 5 bases, and 14 bases lay between the germline ends. CDR1 is MGHRA, CDR2 YSYEKL, per germline. The CDR3 contains 14 residues. CDR3 in amino acids: CASSVRTNKDTQYF. The CDR3 coding sequence is TGCGCCAGCAGCGTCAGGACTAATAAAGATACGCAGTATTTT.

The chain carries TRBV7-9 and TRBJ1-4, with 8 bases lining up with TRBD1. The CDR3 extends over 15 amino acids. V gave up 0 bases and J gave up 8 bases; unmatched junction bases: 5. Looked up from germline, CDR1 is SEHNR and CDR2 is FQNEAQ (reference sequence). The CDR3 DNA reads as TGTGCCAGCAGCTTAGCCCGGGACAGGCACGAAAAACTGTTTTTT. Translation gives CASSLARDRHEKLFF.

This clone was seen a few times. The CDR3: CASSFDRYYEQYF. The CDR3 bases are TGTGCCAGCAGCTTCGACAGGTACTACGAGCAGTACTTC. This chain uses TRBV6-5 with TRBJ2-7; D may be TRBD1 (6 bases). V was trimmed by 6 bases and J by 3 bases, leaving 12 bases between them. Germline V gene sequence: CDR1 MNHEY, CDR2 SVGAGI. The CDR3 has 13 amino acids.

The chain uses TRBV4-1 and TRBJ1-3, with D uncertain. Trimming left V 4 bases short and J 2 bases short, with 12 bases between. Germline V gene sequence: CDR1 MGHRA, CDR2 YSYEKL. The CDR3 totals 15 residues. Here the CDR3 reads CASSPTWGTGNTIYF. CDR3 bases: TGCGCCAGCAGCCCGACATGGGGTACTGGAAACACCATATATTTT.

The chain carries TRBV7-2 and TRBJ2-7; 11 bases match TRBD2. Germline trimming cut 6 bases from V and 4 bases from J; bases unmatched to any gene: 5. Germline V gene data show CDR1 as SGHTA and CDR2 as FQGNSA. This CDR3 is built from 14 residues. The CDR3 is CASSKTSGTYEQYF. CDR3 coding DNA: TGTGCCAGCAGTAAGACTAGCGGGACTTACGAGCAGTACTTC.

This sequence joins TRBV7-9 and TRBJ2-3; D is unresolved. From germline, CDR1 is SEHNR and CDR2 FQNEAQ (reference sequence). The CDR3 runs to 15 residues. Deletions cut 1 base from V and 1 base from J, with 9 bases between. CDR3 coding DNA: TGTGCCAGCAGCTTAGAAGTTATGGGCACAGATACGCAGTATTTT. This gives the protein CASSLEVMGTDTQYF.

CDR3 bases: TGTGCCTGGAGTGCCGAGGGACAGGGGGTCTACGAGCAGTACTTC. Encoded protein: CAWSAEGQGVYEQYF. The chain joins TRBV30 to TRBJ2-7; TRBD1 matches 11 bases. The V and J ends lost 1 base and 3 bases, in that order; junction bases with no gene match: 5. Germline V lookup: CDR1 GTSNPN, CDR2 SVGIG (reference sequence). This CDR3 region has 15 residues.

The rearrangement links TRBV9 to TRBJ2-7, with D tentatively TRBD1 or TRBD2 (5 bases each). Trimming stripped 1 base from V and 5 bases from J, with 13 bases between. Germline V CDR1 and CDR2: SGDLS, YYNGEE. This CDR3 region has 14 residues. CDR3 loop: CASSVSRDDHEQYF. CDR3 coding DNA: TGTGCCAGCAGCGTATCCCGGGACGACCACGAGCAGTACTTC. Drawing the rest from reference TRBV9 and TRBJ2-7, the complete variable domain is DSGVTQTPKHLITATGQRVTLRCSPRSGDLSVYWYQQSLDQGLQFLIQYYNGEERAKGNILERFSAQQFPDLHSELNLSSLELGDSALYFCASSVSRDDHEQYFGPGTRLTVT.

This clone was observed once. The chain recombines TRBV4-2 with TRBJ1-6; possible D gene TRBD1, 5 bases. CDR3 length: 18 amino acids. Germline values: CDR1 LGHNA, CDR2 YNFKEQ. V was pared by 0 bases and J by 0 bases, with 12 bases between. CDR3 DNA sequence: TGTGCCAGCAGCCAAGACCACAGGAGGAGCTCCTATAATTCACCCCTCCACTTT. It encodes CASSQDHRRSSYNSPLHF.

V gene TRBV11-2 combines with J gene TRBJ2-1; D not resolved. V dropped 3 bases and J dropped 8 bases, with 11 bases sitting between them. There are 13 residues in the CDR3. The V gene's germline CDR1 is SGHAT and CDR2 FQNNGV. CDR3: CASSFMAVDEQFF. The CDR3 DNA reads as TGTGCCAGCAGCTTTATGGCGGTGGATGAGCAGTTCTTC.

This clone showed up just a few times. The chain joins TRBV19 to TRBJ1-1; D is perhaps TRBD1 (5 bases). From germline, CDR1 is LNHDA and CDR2 SQIVND (reference sequence). The CDR3 totals 12 residues. The V end was cut by 3 bases, the J end by 7 bases, with 9 bases between. CDR3 residues: CASSIGAVEAFF. CDR3 bases: TGTGCCAGTAGTATTGGGGCAGTTGAAGCTTTCTTT.

V is TRBV18 and J is TRBJ1-5; D call uncertain. This CDR3 has 12 amino acids. The germline V gene has CDR1 KGHSH and CDR2 LQKENI. V was shortened by 0 bases and J by 6 bases, with 3 bases between the two germline ends. CDR3 in amino acids: CASSPPGQPQHF. The CDR3 DNA reads as TGTGCCAGCTCACCACCGGGTCAGCCCCAGCATTTT.

In nucleotides, the CDR3 is TGTGCCAGCAGCCAACCCGGGGGCAGGAACAATGAGCAGTTCTTC. Translation: CASSQPGGRNNEQFF. This chain links TRBV4-2 with TRBJ2-1, with D perhaps being TRBD1 or TRBD2 (6 bases each). Trimming cost V 2 bases and J 5 bases, with 13 bases left between them. CDR1 LGHNA and CDR2 YNFKEQ come from the germline V gene. The length of the CDR3 is 15 residues.

About this clone: A read error may produce the germline difference seen at one junction end. The chain links TRBV6-6 to TRBJ2-7, with D perhaps TRBD2 (6 bases). The CDR3 has 14 residues. CDR1 and CDR2 (germline): MNHNY, SVGAGI (reference sequence). CDR3 protein: CASSYGTPPNEQYF. CDR3 DNA: TGTGCCAGTAGTTACGGGACTCCCCCCAACGAGCAGTACTTC.

This chain connects TRBV23-1 to TRBJ1-4, with 9 bases matching TRBD1. TRBV23-1 is an ORF, and what it does is uncertain. Unmatched junction bases numbered 7, after V lost 9 bases and J lost 8 bases. This CDR3 has 13 residues. CDR3 sequence: CARGGQGGEKLFF. The DNA of the CDR3 is TGCGCCAGGGGGGGACAGGGAGGGGAAAAACTGTTTTTT.

This clone has a handful of counts. The chain links TRBV6-1 to TRBJ1-2, with D possibly matching TRBD1 (5 bases). Germline V gene sequence: CDR1 MNHNS, CDR2 SASEGT. V gave up 5 bases and J gave up 2 bases, with 12 bases separating them. This CDR3 spans 14 amino acids. The CDR3 sequence is CASSSAGWNYGYTF. The CDR3, as DNA: TGTGCCAGCAGTTCGGCAGGGTGGAACTATGGCTACACCTTC.

The chain uses TRBV6-5 and TRBJ2-7, with D unclear. V was clipped by 0 bases and J by 4 bases, with 7 bases between them. This CDR3 contains 13 residues. The germline V gene has CDR1 MNHEY and CDR2 SVGAGI. The CDR3 reads CASSYSGNYEQYF. The CDR3 nucleotides are TGTGCCAGCAGTTACTCGGGCAATTACGAGCAGTACTTC.

The chain joins TRBV9 to TRBJ2-7; 11 bases are a match to TRBD1. CDR1 is SGDLS, CDR2 YYNGEE, per germline. Trimming removed 3 bases from V and 4 bases from J; junction bases left unmatched: 0. There are 13 residues in the CDR3. Here the CDR3 DNA reads TGTGCCAGCAGCGGGGACAGGGGGTACGAGCAGTACTTC. Protein product: CASSGDRGYEQYF.

This clone is judged medium-sized. This chain links TRBV19 with TRBJ1-1; no reliable D call. CDR1 is LNHDA and CDR2 is SQIVND in the germline V gene (reference sequence). V lost 5 bases, J lost 0 bases, and 25 bases lay in between. The CDR3 consists of 19 residues. CDR3 residues: CASSEVFGLINSLNTEAFF. The CDR3 nucleotides read TGTGCCAGTAGTGAAGTATTCGGGTTAATTAACAGCTTGAACACTGAAGCTTTCTTT.

The CDR3 loop reads CASSLPRASEAFF. DNA of the CDR3: TGTGCCAGCAGCCTACCCAGGGCCTCTGAAGCTTTCTTT. The J gene is TRBJ1-1, the V gene TRBV28, with TRBD1 as a possible D gene (5 bases). The V gene's germline CDR1 is MDHEN and CDR2 SYDVKM. With 6 bases removed from V and 6 bases from J, the gap between germline ends came to 14 bases. CDR3 length equals 13 residues.

The chain joins TRBV9 to TRBJ2-7, with D perhaps given as TRBD1 or TRBD2 (6 bases each). V was pared by 1 base and J by 5 bases, with 16 bases between. This CDR3 spans 15 amino acids. The germline CDR1 and CDR2 sequences are SGDLS and YYNGEE. The CDR3: CASSVSWGAQDEQYF. The CDR3, as DNA: TGTGCCAGCAGCGTATCGTGGGGGGCGCAAGACGAGCAGTACTTC.

V and J are TRBV12-5 and TRBJ2-5, with 10 nucleotides matching TRBD2. Germline V gene data show CDR1 as LGHNT and CDR2 as FRNRAP. After removal of 1 base from V and 4 bases from J, the junction contained 3 bases not matched to a gene. This CDR3 has 15 residues. The CDR3 DNA is TGTGCTAGTGGTTTGGGAGCGGGGGGGCGAGAGACCCAGTACTTC. It specifies CASGLGAGGRETQYF.

V is TRBV2 and J is TRBJ1-2; D is undetermined. V was shortened by 0 bases and J by 8 bases, with 13 bases between the two germline ends. CDR1 is SNHLY and CDR2 is FYNNEI in the germline V gene. The CDR3 sequence is 14 residues long. CDR3 sequence reads: CASSEAGSRRGYTF. The CDR3 nucleotides are TGTGCCAGCAGTGAAGCCGGCAGCCGGCGGGGCTACACCTTC.

The gene calls are TRBV7-9 and TRBJ2-4, with 10 bases aligning to TRBD1. The CDR3 length is 16 residues. V lost 6 bases to trimming and J lost 6 bases; unmatched junction nucleotides: 11. The V gene's germline CDR1 is SEHNR and CDR2 FQNEAQ (reference sequence). The CDR3: CASRSTGGREGNIQYF. As DNA, the CDR3 is TGTGCCAGCAGATCGACAGGGGGCAGGGAGGGAAACATTCAGTACTTC.

This clone occurred once. CDR3 DNA: TGCGCCAGCAGCATCGGACAATTCACTGGAAACACCATATATTTT. Protein: CASSIGQFTGNTIYF. The V gene is TRBV4-1, the J gene TRBJ1-3; tentative D call: TRBD1 (5 bases). This CDR3 region has 15 residues. Germline assignment: CDR1 MGHRA and CDR2 YSYEKL. V was clipped by 5 bases and J by 2 bases, with 13 bases between them.

V is TRBV6-1 and J is TRBJ2-3; 9 bases map to TRBD1. V was pared by 2 bases and J by 0 bases, with 3 bases of the junction left unmatched. Germline assignment: CDR1 MNHNS and CDR2 SASEGT. The CDR3 loop spans 16 amino acids. In DNA, the CDR3 is TGTGCCAGCAGTGAATGGGACAGGGTTAGCACAGATACGCAGTATTTT. This translates into CASSEWDRVSTDTQYF.

The chain has TRBV2 and TRBJ1-5, with a tentative D call TRBD1 (5 bases). Between the trimmed V and J ends, which lost 6 bases and 1 base, there was a span of 19 bases. There are 17 residues in the CDR3. Germline lookup yields CDR1 SNHLY and CDR2 FYNNEI. CDR3 nucleotide sequence: TGTGCCAGCAGCCCGGGCAGGGAGCCGTTGAGCAATCAGCCCCAGCATTTT. This gives the protein CASSPGREPLSNQPQHF.

The J gene is TRBJ2-7, the V gene TRBV7-2, with D possibly matching TRBD1 (6 bases). Germline V lookup: CDR1 SGHTA, CDR2 FQGNSA. The CDR3 covers 13 residues. V dropped 5 bases and J dropped 2 bases, with 10 bases sitting between them. This CDR3 reads CASSPGHPYEQYF. The CDR3 DNA follows: TGTGCCAGCAGCCCGGGACACCCCTACGAGCAGTACTTC.

CDR3 DNA: TGTGCCAGCAGCGGCGACAGGGGGCAGACCCAGTACTTC. Translated: CASSGDRGQTQYF. The V and J genes are TRBV7-2 and TRBJ2-5, with 10 bases matching TRBD1. Germline values: CDR1 SGHTA, CDR2 FQGNSA. V dropped 5 bases and J dropped 6; count of bases not matched to a gene: 3. The length of the CDR3 is 13 residues. The full variable domain, its missing parts supplied by reference TRBV7-2 and TRBJ2-5, is GAGVSQSPSNKVTEKGKDVELRCDPISGHTALYWYRQSLGQGLEFLIYFQGNSAPDKSGLPSDRFSAERTGGSVSTLTIQRTQQEDSAVYLCASSGDRGQTQYFGPGTRLLVL.